These T cell receptor beta chains were read from a single sample in a study of cytomegalovirus exposure and HLA in healthy donors. Assay: immunoSEQ multiplex PCR; the TCRdb copy retains only in-frame clones and omits some. The top ten clones hold around 2.5% of a sample with fewer than 150,000 clones, about four fifths of them seen once. The sequenced material came from PBMCs. The receptors stem from a male donor in good health and CMV-seronegative. Both conserved end residues are part of each CDR3. D genes are given only for firm matches. Part of the rows lack a size; the others show once, few, many or a class for expanded clones.

V gene	clone size	J gene	D gene	CDR3 protein	CDR3 DNA
TRBV9	-	TRBJ2-1	TRBD2	CASSVMTSGRNEQFF	TGTGCCAGCAGCGTAATGACTAGCGGGAGAAATGAGCAGTTCTTC
TRBV9	-	TRBJ2-2	-	CASSPTHGLGNTGELFF	TGTGCCAGCAGCCCAACACATGGCCTAGGGAACACCGGGGAGCTGTTTTTT
TRBV4-3	-	TRBJ1-2	-	CASSGYLRDMGGYTF	TGCGCCAGCAGCGGATATCTCAGGGACATGGGTGGCTACACCTTC
TRBV6-4	once	TRBJ2-7	-	CASRGSRYRAYEQYF	TGTGCCAGCAGAGGATCCCGGTACAGAGCCTACGAGCAGTACTTC
TRBV18	-	TRBJ2-7	-	CASSEGAETYEQYF	TGTGCCAGCTCCGAAGGGGCAGAGACCTACGAGCAGTACTTC
TRBV6-5	-	TRBJ2-1	TRBD2	CASSFRRGRSYNEQFF	TGTGCCAGCAGTTTCCGGCGGGGGAGGTCCTACAATGAGCAGTTCTTC
TRBV2	few	TRBJ1-5	-	CASSLSRVDQPQHF	TGTGCCAGCAGTTTATCCAGGGTGGATCAGCCCCAGCATTTT
TRBV4-1	-	TRBJ2-7	TRBD2	CASSQPTSGRLEQYF	TGCGCCAGCAGCCAGCCAACTAGCGGGAGGCTCGAGCAGTACTTC
TRBV6-5	-	TRBJ1-1	-	CASSYSIAALNTEAFF	TGTGCCAGCAGTTACTCGATTGCAGCGTTGAACACTGAAGCTTTCTTT
TRBV15	few	TRBJ2-1	-	CATSRDTSSSYNEQFF	TGTGCCACCAGCAGAGACACGTCTAGCTCCTACAATGAGCAGTTCTTC
TRBV4-3	once	TRBJ2-1	-	CASSRRSGQNNEQFF	TGCGCCAGCAGCCGGAGGTCAGGACAGAACAATGAGCAGTTCTTC
TRBV10-3	-	TRBJ2-5	TRBD2	CAIRGGSGQETQYF	TGTGCCATCAGAGGCGGGAGTGGGCAAGAGACCCAGTACTTC
TRBV15	-	TRBJ2-7	-	CATSRGGDGSYEQYF	TGTGCCACCAGCAGAGGGGGGGATGGTTCCTACGAGCAGTACTTC
TRBV5-1	few	TRBJ1-1	TRBD1	CASSVDRVGTEAFF	TGCGCCAGCAGCGTTGACAGGGTAGGCACTGAAGCTTTCTTT
TRBV20-1	-	TRBJ2-5	-	CSAISAETQYF	TGCAGTGCTATTTCCGCGGAGACCCAGTACTTC
TRBV5-6	-	TRBJ1-1	-	CASSLGRLNTEAFF	TGTGCCAGCAGCTTGGGCAGATTAAACACTGAAGCTTTCTTT
TRBV29-1	-	TRBJ2-7	TRBD2	CSVSFLAGNYEQYF	TGCAGCGTTTCCTTTCTAGCGGGGAACTACGAGCAGTACTTC
TRBV5-1	-	TRBJ1-2	TRBD1	CASSSQGAYGYTF	TGCGCCAGCAGCTCTCAGGGGGCGTACGGCTACACCTTC
TRBV5-4	-	TRBJ2-7	TRBD2	CASSRGVGAGRYEQYF	TGTGCCAGCAGCCGGGGGGTCGGGGCAGGGCGGTACGAGCAGTACTTC
TRBV9	few	TRBJ1-2	-	CASSPSTGGYTF	TGTGCCAGCAGCCCCAGTACGGGGGGCTACACCTTC
TRBV4-1	once	TRBJ2-1	-	CASSQTRTGEQFF	TGCGCCAGCAGCCAGACTAGGACGGGAGAGCAGTTCTTC
TRBV2	-	TRBJ2-2	-	CASTTEEGLELFF	TGTGCCAGCACCACAGAGGAGGGGCTGGAGCTGTTTTTT
TRBV7-3	-	TRBJ2-1	TRBD1	CASSLMRTGEGEQFF	TGTGCCAGCAGCTTAATGAGGACAGGGGAAGGAGAGCAGTTCTTC
TRBV7-9	-	TRBJ2-2	-	CASAHSRGKDTGELFF	TGTGCCAGCGCTCATTCGAGAGGGAAGGACACCGGGGAGCTGTTTTTT
TRBV18	-	TRBJ1-1	-	CASSPGPEAFF	TGTGCCAGCTCACCTGGGCCTGAAGCTTTCTTT
TRBV12-5	-	TRBJ2-1	-	CASGAGLTGTYNEQFF	TGTGCTAGTGGTGCCGGACTGACTGGGACCTACAATGAGCAGTTCTTC
TRBV4-1	-	TRBJ1-2	-	CASSQFTADYGYTF	TGCGCCAGCAGCCAATTCACAGCCGACTATGGCTACACCTTC
TRBV21-1	-	TRBJ2-5	-	CASSKAQLQETQYF	TGTGCCAGCAGCAAAGCTCAGTTACAAGAGACCCAGTACTTC
TRBV9	-	TRBJ2-1	TRBD2	CASSDYRTSGSNEQFF	TGTGCCAGCAGCGATTATCGGACTAGCGGGAGCAATGAGCAGTTCTTC
TRBV27	-	TRBJ2-1	TRBD2	CAAGGRDYNEQFF	TGTGCCGCGGGGGGGAGGGACTACAATGAGCAGTTCTTC
TRBV19	-	TRBJ2-7	TRBD2	CASSTYSGSQYEQYF	TGTGCCAGTAGTACTTATAGCGGGAGCCAATACGAGCAGTACTTC
TRBV5-6	-	TRBJ2-7	TRBD1	CASSQWIGQGQGEHEQYF	TGTGCCAGCAGCCAATGGATAGGACAGGGACAGGGCGAGCACGAGCAGTACTTC
TRBV6-5	-	TRBJ1-1	TRBD1	CASSSVRGPGITEAFF	TGTGCCAGCAGTTCTGTCAGGGGGCCCGGGATCACTGAAGCTTTCTTT
TRBV6-5	-	TRBJ2-5	-	CASSPGGEDETQYF	TGTGCCAGCAGCCCCGGAGGGGAGGATGAGACCCAGTACTTC
TRBV11-1	-	TRBJ2-1	-	CASSLLPGQGYNDGQFF	TGTGCCAGCAGCTTACTCCCCGGGCAGGGTTACAATGATGGGCAGTTCTTC
TRBV7-9	-	TRBJ2-1	-	CASSLTELNEQFF	TGTGCCAGCAGCCTTACCGAGCTAAATGAGCAGTTCTTC
TRBV29-1	-	TRBJ2-7	TRBD2	CSGREGPYEQYF	TGCAGCGGGCGGGAGGGCCCGTACGAGCAGTACTTC
TRBV13	-	TRBJ1-2	TRBD1	CASSLGAGGPYGYTF	TGTGCCAGCAGCTTAGGAGCAGGGGGTCCTTATGGCTACACCTTC
TRBV27	-	TRBJ2-7	-	CASSLGAPFEQYF	TGTGCCAGCAGTTTAGGGGCCCCTTTCGAGCAGTACTTC
TRBV7-6	once	TRBJ2-3	-	CASSLQPGSTDTQYF	TGTGCCAGCAGCTTACAACCGGGGAGCACAGATACGCAGTATTTT
TRBV4-3	few	TRBJ2-2	TRBD2	CASSQVWTSGNTGELFF	TGCGCCAGCAGCCAAGTTTGGACTAGCGGGAACACCGGGGAGCTGTTTTTT
TRBV5-6	-	TRBJ1-2	-	CASSFLYGYTF	TGTGCCAGCAGCTTTCTATATGGCTACACCTTC
TRBV7-2	-	TRBJ2-3	-	CASSYGHHTDTQYF	TGTGCCAGCAGCTACGGACACCACACAGATACGCAGTATTTT
TRBV4-3	-	TRBJ2-3	-	CASSQGGPDTQYF	TGCGCCAGCAGCCAAGGGGGCCCAGATACGCAGTATTTT
TRBV21-1	-	TRBJ2-3	-	CASAPYSREHTDTQYF	TGTGCCAGCGCCCCCTATTCGCGGGAGCACACAGATACGCAGTATTTT
TRBV28	-	TRBJ1-5	-	CASSPLAGHKNQPQHF	TGTGCCAGCAGTCCCCTCGCGGGGCATAAGAATCAGCCCCAGCATTTT
TRBV27	-	TRBJ1-4	-	CASSATGYATNEKLFF	TGTGCCAGCAGTGCCACAGGATATGCAACTAATGAAAAACTGTTTTTT
TRBV5-6	-	TRBJ2-7	-	CASSLGDTDYEQYF	TGTGCCAGCAGCTTGGGGGACACGGACTACGAGCAGTACTTC
TRBV19	-	TRBJ2-5	TRBD2	CASTEGGAIPKTQYF	TGTGCCAGTACGGAGGGAGGGGCAATTCCGAAGACCCAGTACTTC
TRBV19	-	TRBJ2-7	TRBD1	CASSTGTGSYEQYF	TGTGCCAGTAGTACCGGGACAGGGTCTTACGAGCAGTACTTC
TRBV6-5	-	TRBJ2-7	TRBD2	CASSYSSGIDEQYF	TGTGCCAGCAGTTACTCTAGCGGGATTGACGAGCAGTACTTC
TRBV7-2	-	TRBJ2-1	TRBD2	CASSLLGAGILFEQFF	TGTGCCAGCAGCTTACTGGGAGCGGGAATTTTGTTCGAGCAGTTCTTC
TRBV10-2	-	TRBJ1-2	TRBD1	CASSDAGTEIYGYTF	TGCGCCAGCAGTGATGCCGGGACAGAGATTTATGGCTACACCTTC
TRBV7-6	-	TRBJ2-3	TRBD2	CASSIGGGDTDTQYF	TGTGCCAGCAGCATCGGGGGAGGGGACACAGATACGCAGTATTTT
TRBV5-1	-	TRBJ2-2	TRBD2	CASSWATSGTNTGELFF	TGCGCCAGCAGTTGGGCCACTAGCGGGACGAACACCGGGGAGCTGTTTTTT
TRBV7-9	-	TRBJ1-2	TRBD1	CSSSLPGGQGALQRYGYTF	TGTTCCAGCAGCTTACCAGGCGGACAGGGGGCTTTGCAAAGATATGGCTACACCTTC
TRBV6-1	few	TRBJ1-6	-	CASGQDYNSPLHF	TGTGCCAGCGGTCAGGACTATAATTCACCCCTCCACTTT
TRBV29-1	-	TRBJ2-5	TRBD1	CSALLTGVGETQYF	TGCAGCGCCCTGTTGACAGGGGTGGGGGAGACCCAGTACTTC
TRBV4-3	-	TRBJ2-1	-	CASSQVLASYNEQFF	TGCGCCAGCAGCCAAGTTCTAGCGTCCTACAATGAGCAGTTCTTC
TRBV2	-	TRBJ2-7	TRBD2	CASFSSGRAGEQYF	TGTGCCAGCTTCAGTAGCGGGAGGGCGGGCGAGCAGTACTTC